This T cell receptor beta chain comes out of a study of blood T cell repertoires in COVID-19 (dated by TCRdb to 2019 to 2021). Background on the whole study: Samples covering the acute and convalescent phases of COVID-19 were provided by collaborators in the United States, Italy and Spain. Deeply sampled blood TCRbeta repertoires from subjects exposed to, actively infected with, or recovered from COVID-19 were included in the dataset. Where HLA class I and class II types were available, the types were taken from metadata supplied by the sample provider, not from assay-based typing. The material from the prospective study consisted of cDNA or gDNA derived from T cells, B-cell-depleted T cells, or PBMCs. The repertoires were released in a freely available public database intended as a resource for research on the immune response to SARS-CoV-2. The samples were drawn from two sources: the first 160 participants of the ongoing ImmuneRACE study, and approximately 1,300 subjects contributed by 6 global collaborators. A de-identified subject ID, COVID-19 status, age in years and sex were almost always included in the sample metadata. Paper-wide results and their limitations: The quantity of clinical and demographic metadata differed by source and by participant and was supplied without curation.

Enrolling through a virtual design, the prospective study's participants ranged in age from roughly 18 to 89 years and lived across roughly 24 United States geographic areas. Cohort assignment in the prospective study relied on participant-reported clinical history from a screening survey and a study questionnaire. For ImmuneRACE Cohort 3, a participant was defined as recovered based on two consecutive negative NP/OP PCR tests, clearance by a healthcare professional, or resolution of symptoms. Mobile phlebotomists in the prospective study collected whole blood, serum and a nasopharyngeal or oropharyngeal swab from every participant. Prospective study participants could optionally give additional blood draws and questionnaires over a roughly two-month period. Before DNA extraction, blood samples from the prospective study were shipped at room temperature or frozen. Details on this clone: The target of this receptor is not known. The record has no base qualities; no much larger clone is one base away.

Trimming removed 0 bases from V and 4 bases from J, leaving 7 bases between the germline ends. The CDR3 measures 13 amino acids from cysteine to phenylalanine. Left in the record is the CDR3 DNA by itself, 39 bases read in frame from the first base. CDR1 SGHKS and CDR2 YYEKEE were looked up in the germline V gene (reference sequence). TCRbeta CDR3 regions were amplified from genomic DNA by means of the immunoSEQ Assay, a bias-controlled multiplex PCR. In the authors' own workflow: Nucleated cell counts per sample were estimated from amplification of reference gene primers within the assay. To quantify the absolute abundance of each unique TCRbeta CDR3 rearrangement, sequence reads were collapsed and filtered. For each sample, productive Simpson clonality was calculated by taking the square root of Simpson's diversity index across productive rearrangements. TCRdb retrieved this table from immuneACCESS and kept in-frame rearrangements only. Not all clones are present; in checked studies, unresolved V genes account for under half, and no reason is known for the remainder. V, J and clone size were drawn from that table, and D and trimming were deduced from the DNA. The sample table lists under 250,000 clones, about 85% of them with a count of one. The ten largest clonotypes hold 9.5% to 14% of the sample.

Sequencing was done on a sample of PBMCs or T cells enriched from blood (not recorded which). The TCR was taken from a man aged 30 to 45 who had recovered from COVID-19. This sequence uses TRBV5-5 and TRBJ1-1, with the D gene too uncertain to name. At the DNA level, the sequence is TGTGCCAGCAGCTTGGTTGGCAGCACTGAAGCTTTCTTT. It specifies CASSLVGSTEAFF.